This T cell receptor beta chain was found in a study of blood T cell repertoires in COVID-19. Losses at the gene ends were 0 bases for V and 2 bases for J; bases not matched to a gene: 1. Germline CDR1 LGHNA, CDR2 YNFKEQ. The CDR3 is 16 amino acids. Per the original methods: Amplification with reference gene primers provided the estimates of nucleated cell counts. TCRdb keeps only in-frame clones here, not all; method: immunoSEQ multiplex PCR. The V and J calls and clone size are taken from that table; D and trimming were inferred from the DNA. The table has just under 65,000 clones, under 80% seen once.

The sequence was obtained from a human donor in a cohort sampled during active COVID-19. The rearrangement links TRBV4-2 to TRBJ2-3; 11 bases map to TRBD2. The specimen was peripheral blood. CDR3: CASSQELAGVTDTQYF. As DNA, the CDR3 is TGTGCCAGCAGCCAAGAACTAGCGGGGGTCACAGATACGCAGTATTTT.